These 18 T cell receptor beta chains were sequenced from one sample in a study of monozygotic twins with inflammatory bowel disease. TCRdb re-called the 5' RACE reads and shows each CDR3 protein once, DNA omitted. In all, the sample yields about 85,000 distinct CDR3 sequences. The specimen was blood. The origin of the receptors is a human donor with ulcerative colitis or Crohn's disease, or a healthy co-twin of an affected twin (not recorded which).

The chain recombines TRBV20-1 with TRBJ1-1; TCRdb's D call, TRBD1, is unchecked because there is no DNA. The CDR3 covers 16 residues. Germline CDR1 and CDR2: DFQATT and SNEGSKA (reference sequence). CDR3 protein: CSAADRGRRGNTEAFF.

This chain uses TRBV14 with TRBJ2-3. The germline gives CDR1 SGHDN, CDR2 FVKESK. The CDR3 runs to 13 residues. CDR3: CASSQWGTDTQYF.

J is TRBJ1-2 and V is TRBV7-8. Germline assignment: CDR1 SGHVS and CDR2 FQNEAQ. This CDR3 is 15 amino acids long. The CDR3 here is CASSPKPGLGGGYTF.

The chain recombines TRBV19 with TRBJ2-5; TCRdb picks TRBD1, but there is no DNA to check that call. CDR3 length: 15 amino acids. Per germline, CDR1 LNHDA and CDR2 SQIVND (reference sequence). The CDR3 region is CASKTGTAYQETQYF.

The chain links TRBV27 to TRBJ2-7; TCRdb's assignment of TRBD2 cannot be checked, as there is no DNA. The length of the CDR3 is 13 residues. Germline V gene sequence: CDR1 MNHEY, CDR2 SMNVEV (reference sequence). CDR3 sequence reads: CASGRTSGYEQYF.

CDR3 loop: CASSPGLVYNEQFF. The chain couples TRBV6-6 to TRBJ2-1; TCRdb's assignment of TRBD2 cannot be checked, as there is no DNA. This CDR3 has 14 amino acids. CDR1 is MNHNY and CDR2 is SVGAGI in the germline V gene (reference sequence).

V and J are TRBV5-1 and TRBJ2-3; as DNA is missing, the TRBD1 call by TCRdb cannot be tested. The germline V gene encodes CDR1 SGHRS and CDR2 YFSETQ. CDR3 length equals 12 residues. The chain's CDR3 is CASSPQGEIQYF.

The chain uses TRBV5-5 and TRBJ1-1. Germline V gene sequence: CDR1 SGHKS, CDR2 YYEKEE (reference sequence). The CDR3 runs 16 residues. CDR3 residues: CASSRSVGQRTTEAFF.

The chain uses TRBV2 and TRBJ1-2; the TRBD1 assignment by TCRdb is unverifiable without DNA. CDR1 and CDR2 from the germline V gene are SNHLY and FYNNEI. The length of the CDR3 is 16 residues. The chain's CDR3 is CASSEGGRRANYGYTF.

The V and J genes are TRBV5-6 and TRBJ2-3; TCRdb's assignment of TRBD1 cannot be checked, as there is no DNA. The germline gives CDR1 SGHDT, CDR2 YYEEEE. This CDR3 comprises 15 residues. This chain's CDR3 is CASSLLGQFTDTQYF.

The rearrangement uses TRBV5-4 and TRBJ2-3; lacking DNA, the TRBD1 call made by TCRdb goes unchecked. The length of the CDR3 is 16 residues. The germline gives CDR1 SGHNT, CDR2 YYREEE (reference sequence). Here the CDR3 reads CASSQYRGAATDTQYF.

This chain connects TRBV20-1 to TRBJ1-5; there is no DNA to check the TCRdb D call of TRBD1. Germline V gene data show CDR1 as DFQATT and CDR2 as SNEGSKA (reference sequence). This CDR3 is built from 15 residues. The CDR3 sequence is CSASGQPYSNQPQHF.

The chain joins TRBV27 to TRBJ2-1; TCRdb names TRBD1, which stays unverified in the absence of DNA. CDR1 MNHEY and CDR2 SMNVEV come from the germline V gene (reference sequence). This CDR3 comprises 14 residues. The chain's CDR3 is CASSSTGPHNEQFF.

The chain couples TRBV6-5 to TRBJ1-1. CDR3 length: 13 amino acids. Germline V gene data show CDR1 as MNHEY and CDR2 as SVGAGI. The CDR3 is CASSSGGNTEAFF.

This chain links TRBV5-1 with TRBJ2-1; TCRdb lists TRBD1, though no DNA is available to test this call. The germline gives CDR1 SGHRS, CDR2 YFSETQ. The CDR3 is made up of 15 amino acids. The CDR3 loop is CASSLAGTGVDEQFF.

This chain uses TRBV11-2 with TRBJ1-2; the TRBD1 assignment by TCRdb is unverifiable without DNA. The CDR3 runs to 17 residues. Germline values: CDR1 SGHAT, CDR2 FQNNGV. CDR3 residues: CASSLDLGTGSSLGYTF.

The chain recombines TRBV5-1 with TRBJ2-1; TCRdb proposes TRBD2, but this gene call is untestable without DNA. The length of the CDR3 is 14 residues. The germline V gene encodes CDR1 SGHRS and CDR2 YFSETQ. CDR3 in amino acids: CASSLGVAYNEQFF.

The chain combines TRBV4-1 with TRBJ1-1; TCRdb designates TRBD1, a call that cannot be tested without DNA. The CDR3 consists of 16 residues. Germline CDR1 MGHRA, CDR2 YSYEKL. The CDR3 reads CASSQVQGARGTEAFF.